This T cell receptor beta chain was found in a study of OX40 agonist ivuxolimab in advanced cancers. The wider study: Administration of intravenous ivuxolimab to patients occurred every 2 weeks at 0.01 to 10 mg/kg. People who had prior anti-PD-1, anti-PD-L1 or anti-CTLA-4 therapy could take part, and approximately 43% had some. Study observations and caveats: Expanded clones were, on average, more numerous among CD8+ T cells than CD4+.

From germline, CDR1 is SGHRS and CDR2 YFSETQ. J lost 5 bases, V lost 0 bases, and 5 bases had no gene match. This CDR3 is 14 amino acids long. As to this clone: What it recognizes is unknown.

Only in-frame clones appear in the TCRdb table, and some are missing; sequencing was by immunoSEQ multiplex PCR. Of roughly 120,000 clones detected, more than 80% appear once; the ten largest clones hold about 0.55%. This specimen was CD4+ or CD8+ T cells sorted from blood, taken in a trial of the OX40 agonist ivuxolimab. The chain uses TRBV5-1 and TRBJ2-7; 7 bases are a match to TRBD1. The receptor's source is an adult with an advanced solid tumor such as melanoma, head and neck, liver or kidney cancer. In DNA, the CDR3 is TGCGCCAGCAGCTTGGGACAGGGTGGTAACGAGCAGTACTTC. This translates into CASSLGQGGNEQYF.